This TCR beta chain was captured by sequencing in a study of circulating and synovial CD4+ cells in juvenile arthritis. Findings of the study overall: Bulk blood CD4 samples held at least an order of magnitude more or fewer genomes than CPL.

Comment on this clone: Its antigen is still unknown.

Only in-frame clones appear in the TCRdb table, and some are missing; sequencing was by immunoSEQ multiplex PCR. The sample lists over 30,000 clones; 94% were seen once. The length of the CDR3 is 13 residues. V lost 4 bases, J lost 9 bases, and 7 bases stayed unmatched. Germline V gene lookup returns CDR1 SQVTM and CDR2 ANQGSEA. The receptor was derived from a human donor with juvenile idiopathic arthritis. The sequencing sample was made of CD4+ T cells from blood. The chain is built from TRBV29-1 and TRBJ2-1; TRBD2 matches at 9 bases. The CDR3 DNA sequence: TGCAGCGTTGGAAGTCGGACTAGCGTTGAGCAGTTCTTC. It yields the protein CSVGSRTSVEQFF.